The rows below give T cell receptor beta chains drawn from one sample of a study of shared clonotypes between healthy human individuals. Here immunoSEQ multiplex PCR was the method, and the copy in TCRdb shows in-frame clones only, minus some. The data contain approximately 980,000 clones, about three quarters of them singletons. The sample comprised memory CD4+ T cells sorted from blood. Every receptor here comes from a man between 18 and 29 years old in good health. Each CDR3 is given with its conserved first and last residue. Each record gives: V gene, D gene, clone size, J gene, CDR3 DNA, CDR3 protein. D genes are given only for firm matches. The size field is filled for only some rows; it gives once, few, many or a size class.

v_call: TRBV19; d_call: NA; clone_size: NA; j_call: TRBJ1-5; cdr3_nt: TGTGCCAGTAGCAGCCGCGGGAGAGGTGATCAGCCCCAGCATTTT; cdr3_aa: CASSSRGRGDQPQHF
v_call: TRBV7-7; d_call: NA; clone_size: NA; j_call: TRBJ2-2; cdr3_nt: TGTGCTAGCAGCCTATCGTGGAGCGGGGAGCTGTTTTTT; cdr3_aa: CASSLSWSGELFF
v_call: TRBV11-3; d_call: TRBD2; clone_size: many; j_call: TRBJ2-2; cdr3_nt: TGTGCCAGCAGCTTAGACGGGGGGACCGGGGAGCTGTTTTTT; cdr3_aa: CASSLDGGTGELFF
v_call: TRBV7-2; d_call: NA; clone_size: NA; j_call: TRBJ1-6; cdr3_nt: TGTGCCAGCGGCTCCTATAATTCACCCCTCCACTTT; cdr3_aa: CASGSYNSPLHF
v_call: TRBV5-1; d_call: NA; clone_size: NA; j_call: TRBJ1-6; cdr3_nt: TGCGCCAGCAGCTTGGGCAGGGGCATAAATTCACCCCTCCACTTT; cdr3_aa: CASSLGRGINSPLHF
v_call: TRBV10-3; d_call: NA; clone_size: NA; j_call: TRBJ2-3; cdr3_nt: TGTGCCACCAGGGAGCCGGGGGCAATAGATACGCAGTATTTT; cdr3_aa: CATREPGAIDTQYF
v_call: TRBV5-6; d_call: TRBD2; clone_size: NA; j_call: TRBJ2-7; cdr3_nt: TGTGCCAGCAGCTCACTAGCGGGCGAGCAGTACTTC; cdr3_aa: CASSSLAGEQYF
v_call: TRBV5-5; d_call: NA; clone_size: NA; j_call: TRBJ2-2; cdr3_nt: TGTGCCAGCAGCTTCAGGTGGTTGGGCACCGGGGAGCTGTTTTTT; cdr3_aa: CASSFRWLGTGELFF
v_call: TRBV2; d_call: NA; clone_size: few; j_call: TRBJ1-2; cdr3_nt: TGTGCCAGCAGTAGGGACAATAACTATGGCTACACCTTC; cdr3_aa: CASSRDNNYGYTF
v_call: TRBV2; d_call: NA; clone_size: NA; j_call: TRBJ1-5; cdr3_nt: TGTGCCAGCAGTGAAGCTTGGGGGGGCCATCAGCCCCAGCATTTT; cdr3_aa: CASSEAWGGHQPQHF
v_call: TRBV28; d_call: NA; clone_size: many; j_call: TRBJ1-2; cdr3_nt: TGTGCCAGCAGCCCGCCCGGCTATGGCTACACCTTC; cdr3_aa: CASSPPGYGYTF
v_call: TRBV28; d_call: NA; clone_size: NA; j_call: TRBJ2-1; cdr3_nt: TGTGCCAGCAGTTTTTTTGGGGGGGCGGGTTACAATGAGCAGTTCTTC; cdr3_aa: CASSFFGGAGYNEQFF
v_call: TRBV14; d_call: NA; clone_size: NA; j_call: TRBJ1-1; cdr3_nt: TGTGCCAGCAGCCAAGTTTCGGCATTGAACACTGAAGCTTTCTTT; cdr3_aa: CASSQVSALNTEAFF
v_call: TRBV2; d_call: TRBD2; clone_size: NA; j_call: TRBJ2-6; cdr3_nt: TGTGCCAGCAGTGAACTGTACGGGGGGAGCTCTGGGGCCAACGTCCTGACTTTC; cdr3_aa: CASSELYGGSSGANVLTF
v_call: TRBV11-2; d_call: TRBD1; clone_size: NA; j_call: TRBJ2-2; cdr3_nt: TGTGCCAGCAGCTCGAGATCCCGGGACAGGGGGCCGAACACCGGGGAGCTGTTTTTT; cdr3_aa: CASSSRSRDRGPNTGELFF
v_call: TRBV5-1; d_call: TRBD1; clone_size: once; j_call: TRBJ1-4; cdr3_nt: TGCGCCAGCAGCATCGGGACAGAAAATGAAAAACTGTTTTTT; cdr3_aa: CASSIGTENEKLFF
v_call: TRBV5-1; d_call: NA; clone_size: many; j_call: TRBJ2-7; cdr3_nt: TGCGCCAGCAGCTTGCTCGCGGACTACGAGCAGTACTTC; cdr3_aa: CASSLLADYEQYF
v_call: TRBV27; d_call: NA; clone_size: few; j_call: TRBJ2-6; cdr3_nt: TGTGCCAGTTGTAACTCTGGGGCCAACGTCCTGACTTTC; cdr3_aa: CASCNSGANVLTF
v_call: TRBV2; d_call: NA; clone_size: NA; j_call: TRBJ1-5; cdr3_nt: TGTGCCAGCAGTGATGGGGCGACAGTCGGGCAGCCCCAGCATTTT; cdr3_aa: CASSDGATVGQPQHF
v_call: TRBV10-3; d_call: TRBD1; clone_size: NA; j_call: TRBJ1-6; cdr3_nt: TGTGCCACCTCCGGGACAGGGGAATCACCCCTCCACTTT; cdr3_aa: CATSGTGESPLHF
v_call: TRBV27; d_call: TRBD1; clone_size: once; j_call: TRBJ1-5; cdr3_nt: TGTGCCAGCAGGCCCGGGACAGGGACGAGTCAGCCCCAGCATTTT; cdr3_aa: CASRPGTGTSQPQHF
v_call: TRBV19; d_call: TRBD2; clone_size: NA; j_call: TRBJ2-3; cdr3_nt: TGTGCCAGTAGAAGAAGCGGGGGCACAGATACGCAGTATTTT; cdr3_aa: CASRRSGGTDTQYF
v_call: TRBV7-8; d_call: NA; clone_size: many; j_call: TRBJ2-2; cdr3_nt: TGTGCCAGCAGCTTAGTTGGATTAGACTTCGCGAACACCGGGGAGCTGTTTTTT; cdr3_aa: CASSLVGLDFANTGELFF
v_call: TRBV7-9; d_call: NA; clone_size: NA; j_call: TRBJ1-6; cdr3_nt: TGTGCCAGTTCTTCTGGGAATTCACCCCTCCACTTT; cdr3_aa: CASSSGNSPLHF
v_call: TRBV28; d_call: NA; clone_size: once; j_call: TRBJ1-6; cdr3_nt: TGTGCCAGCAGTGGGGGGAGCACCTATAATTCACCCCTCCACTTT; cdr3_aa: CASSGGSTYNSPLHF
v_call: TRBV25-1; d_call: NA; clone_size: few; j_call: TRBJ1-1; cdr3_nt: TGTGCCAGCAGTGAAAATGCGCCAGGGGAAGCTTTCTTT; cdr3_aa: CASSENAPGEAFF
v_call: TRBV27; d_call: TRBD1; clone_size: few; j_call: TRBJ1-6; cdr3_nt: TGTGCCAGCAGTTCTGGGACAGGGAGTTCACCCCTCCACTTT; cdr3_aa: CASSSGTGSSPLHF
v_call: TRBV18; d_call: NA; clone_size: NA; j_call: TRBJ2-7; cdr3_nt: TGTGCCAGCTCACCACCGAGAGGCATTTCGTGGGAGCAGTACTTC; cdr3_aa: CASSPPRGISWEQYF
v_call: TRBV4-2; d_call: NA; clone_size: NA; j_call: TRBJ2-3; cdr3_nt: TGTGCCAGCAGCCAAGAAGGCAGTAGCACAGATACGCAGTATTTT; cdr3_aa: CASSQEGSSTDTQYF
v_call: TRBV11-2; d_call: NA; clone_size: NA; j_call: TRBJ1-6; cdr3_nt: TGTGCCAGCAGCCCTATGGCAGGGGAATCTTCACCCCTCCACTTT; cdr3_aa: CASSPMAGESSPLHF
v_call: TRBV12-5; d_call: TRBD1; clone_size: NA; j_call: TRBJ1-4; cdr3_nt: TGTGCTAGTGGTTTGGGCCTGGGACAGACAACTAATGAAAAACTGTTTTTT; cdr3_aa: CASGLGLGQTTNEKLFF
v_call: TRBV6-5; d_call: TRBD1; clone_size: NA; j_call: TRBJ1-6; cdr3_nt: TGTGCCAGCAGTTATGAGACAGGGAAGCCACCCCTCCACTTT; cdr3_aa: CASSYETGKPPLHF
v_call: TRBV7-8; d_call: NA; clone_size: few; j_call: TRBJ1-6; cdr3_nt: TGTGCCAGCAGCTTAGTCGTCGGGGACTCCCTCCACTTT; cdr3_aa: CASSLVVGDSLHF
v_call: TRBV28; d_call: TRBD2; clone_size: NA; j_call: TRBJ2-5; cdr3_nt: TGTGCCAGCAGTTCTAGCGGGGGGGAAGGATGGGAGACCCAGTACTTC; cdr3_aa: CASSSSGGEGWETQYF
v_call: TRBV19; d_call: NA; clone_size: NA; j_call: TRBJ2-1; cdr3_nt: TGTGCCAGTAGTACGGGTCCCTACAATGAGCAGTTCTTC; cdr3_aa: CASSTGPYNEQFF